This T cell receptor (beta chain) originates from a study of shared clonotypes between healthy human individuals. The ends were cut back, 4 bases at V and 2 bases at J, with 9 bases in the middle. This CDR3 comprises 14 residues. The germline V gene has CDR1 MNHEY and CDR2 SVGAGI. Genomic DNA belonging to each subset was distributed in equal measure over several immunoSEQ plates. TCRdb keeps only in-frame clones here, not all; method: immunoSEQ multiplex PCR. The data show 2 million to 2.5 million clones, approximately 96% seen once. Sequencing used naive CD4+ T cells sorted from blood. Subset meaning: CD45RA+ positively selected. V gene TRBV6-5 combines with J gene TRBJ1-5; D remains unclear. This clonotype was obtained from a man younger than 30 in good health. The CDR3 nucleotides read TGTGCCAGCAGTTCTCTCCCCGGCAATCAGCCCCAGCATTTT. Translated, it gives CASSSLPGNQPQHF.